Below, one TCR beta chain is given with its context. This clonotype was found a few times. The antigen this receptor binds is unknown. The sample holds no much larger clone one base away, and base qualities are not on file. The sample originates from a study of T-cell memory formation after mild COVID-19 (dated by TCRdb to about 2021). For the study in its entirety: TCR sequence clusters from the two donors were largely donor specific. T-cell clones expanding and contracting after mild COVID-19 in two donors were tracked by longitudinal TCRalpha and TCRbeta repertoire sequencing. Two young, previously healthy adult volunteers made up the cohort, one male and one female.

The instrument given in TCRdb is Illumina NovaSeq 6000. cDNA libraries for TCRalpha and TCRbeta were prepared by 5'RACE using constant-segment primers, with sample barcodes and unique molecular identifiers added. RNA was extracted from every sample with Trizol reagent. Amplification of the libraries took two PCR steps, and the second step added a second sample barcode plus Illumina TruSeq adapters. Sequencing of libraries was performed on an Illumina NovaSeq with 2 x 150 bp paired-end reads. In the source study's methods: Demultiplexing of reads and collapsing into UMI-guided consensus sequences were performed with migec v1.2.7. With mixcr v2.1.11, UMI consensuses were aligned to TRA and TRB V and J templates and assembled into clonotypes. A clonotype was counted as expanded or contracted only if both edgeR and NoisET called the change significant, with noise models trained on biological replicates. For edgeR calls, the cutoffs were a false discovery rate-adjusted p below 0.01 and a log2 fold-change threshold of 1. As an exploratory analysis of dynamics, max-normalized trajectories of the 1000 most abundant clonotypes were examined by PCA with hierarchical clustering. Each responding clone was given a CD4 or CD8 phenotype based on the CD4+ and CD8+ repertoires, which had been sequenced separately. The raw public reads went through TCRdb reprocessing: fastp at Q25, MiXCR clone calling, in-frame beta chains kept. Rows merge per CDR3 protein into single entries with the most common DNA and genes. TCRdb, rather than the study authors, made the V and J calls. The sample yields 410,000 or so distinct CDR3 sequences; about 22% were counted once. About 12% of the sample rests with the top ten.

PBMCs were isolated by Ficoll-Paque density gradient centrifugation. What the authors observed across the whole study: The study covered only a couple of mild cases, and larger cohorts including severe cases with pre-infection samples were considered necessary. From day 15 to 85, contracting clones showed balanced CD4/CD8 phenotypes, whereas a second wave of clones that expanded from day 15 to 37 leaned towards CD4+. SARS-CoV-2 specificity was not confirmed for the second-wave clones peaking on day 37. Contracting CD4+ clones were found mainly in CM and EM memory subsets, while CD8+ clones were enriched in EMRA. Some responding clones were found in pre-infection memory, which suggests that pre-existing cross-reactive memory T cells took part in the SARS-CoV-2 response.

V is cut by 0 bases and J by 6 bases, and the space between the germline ends is 6 bases. CDR1 SQVTM and CDR2 ANQGSEA were looked up in the germline V gene. The CDR3, cysteine through phenylalanine, is 11 amino acids long. Kept here is only the CDR3 DNA, which spans 33 bases and is read in frame from base 1. The sequence joins TRBV29-1 to TRBJ2-7; TRBD1 is perhaps the D gene, given 5 matching bases. Sequenced material: PBMCs or a T cell subset sorted from them (not recorded which). The clonotype comes from an adult woman who had mild COVID-19 (a few samples of this study predate the infection). The sample titles of this study are shuffled in the database, so cell type and time point are left out; the donor was told from shared clones. CDR3 sequence: CSVEDQGEQYF. The sequenced DNA is TGCAGCGTTGAAGATCAGGGCGAGCAGTACTTC.